The 21 T cell receptor beta chains below all came from one sample that was sequenced in a study of human T cells and chemical hapten exposure. Each CDR3 protein is one row after TCRdb ran MiXCR on the RACE reads. The data hold fewer than 100,000 distinct CDR3 sequences, with roughly 7.9% observed a single time. Time point described: healthy volunteer bleed at 6 weeks. Total RNA was isolated from unfractionated whole blood. The specimen was whole blood. These receptors were collected from a female donor in good health. Some clones in this sample may be carry-over from other donors' samples.

There are many counts of this clonotype. J is TRBJ2-1 and V is TRBV4-3; 9 bases fit TRBD1. The trim removed 3 bases at V and 2 bases at J, leaving 5 bases unmatched. CDR1 and CDR2 (germline): LGHNA, YSLEER. CDR3 size: 16 residues. The CDR3: CASSQWDREAYNEQFF. The CDR3 nucleotides read TGCGCCAGCAGCCAGTGGGACAGGGAAGCCTACAATGAGCAGTTCTTC.

The sample holds many counts of this clonotype. The rearrangement uses TRBV12-3 or TRBV12-4 and TRBJ2-5; TRBD2 matches at 9 bases. V shed 3 bases, J shed 6 bases, and the junction held 8 bases outside the gene matches. CDR3 length: 15 amino acids. CDR3 loop: CASSFGGGAAQTQYF. In DNA form, the CDR3 reads TGTGCCAGCAGTTTTGGCGGGGGGGCCGCACAGACCCAGTACTTC.

This clonotype was observed many times. The chain recombines TRBV27 with TRBJ1-2; D call uncertain. The V gene's germline CDR1 is MNHEY and CDR2 SMNVEV (reference sequence). The CDR3 length is 15 residues. Trimming left V 5 bases short and J 4 bases short, with 17 bases between. The CDR3 region is CASSPVFGSLYGYTF. Written as DNA, the CDR3 is TGTGCCAGCAGTCCCGTATTCGGTAGCCTCTATGGCTACACCTTC.

This clonotype showed up many times. J is TRBJ2-7 and V is TRBV30; D is perhaps TRBD2 (5 bases). The V gene's germline CDR1 is GTSNPN and CDR2 SVGIG (reference sequence). This CDR3 is built from 13 residues. Trimming took off 4 bases at V and 6 bases at J, with 16 bases between the two ends. The CDR3 reads CAWTSAGAAEQYF. The CDR3 nucleotides read TGTGCCTGGACATCGGCAGGAGCGGCCGAGCAGTACTTC.

V and J are TRBV5-1 and TRBJ2-3; unclear D gene. The CDR3 is 16 residues long. Deletions cut 0 bases from V and 1 base from J, with 12 bases between. Germline CDR1 SGHRS, CDR2 YFSETQ. The CDR3 DNA reads TGCGCCAGCAGCTTGGACTTTAGCTGGGGCACAGATACGCAGTATTTT. Translated: CASSLDFSWGTDTQYF.

In this sample, this clonotype turned up many times. V gene TRBV6-4 combines with J gene TRBJ1-5; maybe TRBD1 (6 bases). This CDR3 region has 15 residues. The V gene lost 3 bases and the J gene lost 1 base, with 10 bases spanning the gap. Germline V gives CDR1 MRHNA, CDR2 SNTAGT. CDR3 DNA sequence: TGTGCCAGCAGTGAAGAGGGGGGGAGCAATCAGCCCCAGCATTTT. This sequence encodes CASSEEGGSNQPQHF.

V usage is TRBV7-9 and J usage is TRBJ1-4; maybe TRBD1 (5 bases). Germline values: CDR1 SEHNR, CDR2 FQNEAQ (reference sequence). V lost 2 bases, J lost 4 bases, and 14 bases lay in between. This CDR3 is 16 amino acids long. The DNA for the CDR3 is TGTGCCAGCAGCTTACCACCGGGGCGTGATAATGAAAAACTGTTTTTT. It encodes CASSLPPGRDNEKLFF.

This clonotype was observed at least ten times. The J gene is TRBJ1-6, the V gene TRBV7-9; the D is unclear. The CDR3 is made up of 15 amino acids. V was pared by 1 base and J by 5 bases, with 9 bases between. Germline V lookup: CDR1 SEHNR, CDR2 FQNEAQ (reference sequence). CDR3 coding DNA: TGTGCCAGCAGCTTAGTTGTCGGAGATAATTCACCCCTCCACTTT. Translation gives CASSLVVGDNSPLHF. The whole variable domain, filled in from reference TRBV7-9 and TRBJ1-6, reads DTGVSQNPRHKITKRGQNVTFRCDPISEHNRLYWYRQTLGQGPEFLTYFQNEAQLEKSRLLSDRFSAERPKGSFSTLEIQRTEQGDSAMYLCASSLVVGDNSPLHFGNGTRLTVT.

This clonotype was counted only a few times. This chain joins TRBV5-4 and TRBJ2-5, with 10 bases matching TRBD2. The V gene's germline CDR1 is SGHNT and CDR2 YYREEE (reference sequence). The CDR3 sequence is 15 residues long. The V and J ends lost 1 base and 4 bases, in that order; junction bases with no gene match: 4. As DNA, the CDR3 is TGTGCCAGCAGCTTGTTGACTAGCGGGCCAGAGACCCAGTACTTC. Translated: CASSLLTSGPETQYF.

The gene calls are TRBV5-1 and TRBJ1-2; no clear D. Trimming shortened V by 0 bases and J by 0 bases, and 9 bases separated the two germline ends. The CDR3 sequence is 15 residues long. Germline V lookup: CDR1 SGHRS, CDR2 YFSETQ. The chain's CDR3 is CASSLGSAANYGYTF. The CDR3 DNA sequence: TGCGCCAGCAGCTTGGGATCAGCAGCTAACTATGGCTACACCTTC.

The CDR3 region is CASSLAFGQGNSPLHF. CDR3 bases: TGTGCCAGCAGCCTGGCGTTTGGACAGGGGAATTCACCCCTCCACTTT. V and J are TRBV14 and TRBJ1-6, with 9 bases aligning to TRBD1. Germline trimming cut 4 bases from V and 7 bases from J; bases unmatched to any gene: 8. The CDR3 totals 16 residues. Per germline, CDR1 SGHDN and CDR2 FVKESK. The variable domain in full, with the rest retrieved from reference TRBV14 and TRBJ1-6, is EAGVTQFPSHSVIEKGQTVTLRCDPISGHDNLYWYRRVMGKEIKFLLHFVKESKQDESGMPNNRFLAERTGGTYSTLKVQPAELEDSGVYFCASSLAFGQGNSPLHFGNGTRLTVT.

This clonotype showed up just a few times. This rearrangement joins TRBV12-3 or TRBV12-4 to TRBJ1-5; possibly TRBD1 for D (6 bases). This CDR3 is built from 18 residues. Trimming removed 1 base from V and 0 bases from J, with 16 bases in between. The CDR3 DNA sequence: TGTGCCAGCAGTTTAGTGCAGGGGCTATACTATAGCAATCAGCCCCAGCATTTT. It is translated as CASSLVQGLYYSNQPQHF.

J is TRBJ2-3 and V is TRBV5-5; D may be TRBD1 (6 bases). The CDR3 is 15 amino acids. V dropped 0 bases and J dropped 5 bases, with 13 bases sitting between them. CDR1 is SGHKS, CDR2 YYEKEE, per germline (reference sequence). The CDR3 loop reads CASSLVVGAEDTQYF. CDR3 in DNA: TGTGCCAGCAGCTTGGTGGTGGGGGCCGAAGATACGCAGTATTTT. The full variable domain, completed using reference TRBV5-5 and TRBJ2-3, is DAGVTQSPTHLIKTRGQQVTLRCSPISGHKSVSWYQQVLGQGPQFIFQYYEKEERGRGNFPDRFSARQFPNYSSELNVNALLLGDSALYLCASSLVVGAEDTQYFGPGTRLTVL.

This clonotype was picked up many times. The V call is TRBV12-3 or TRBV12-4, the J call TRBJ1-6; tentatively, D is TRBD1 (6 bases). This CDR3 comprises 18 residues. Trimming stripped 5 bases from V and 7 bases from J, with 24 bases between. The CDR3 nucleotides are TGTGCCAGCAGTCAAGAGGAGTGGAACAGGGACCAAAATTCACCCCTCCACTTT. Its protein is CASSQEEWNRDQNSPLHF.

The chain links TRBV20-1 to TRBJ1-5; perhaps TRBD1 as D (5 bases). In germline, CDR1 is DFQATT, CDR2 SNEGSKA (reference sequence). Trimming left V 5 bases short and J 0 bases short, with 17 bases between. The CDR3 spans 16 residues. CDR3 nucleotide sequence: TGCAGTGCTGCCCCCGGGGCGCCGTATAGCAATCAGCCCCAGCATTTT. Protein: CSAAPGAPYSNQPQHF.

The chain has TRBV7-2 and TRBJ2-3; 7 bases are a match to TRBD2. The CDR3 is made up of 16 amino acids. V shed 0 bases and J 0 bases; nucleotides not matched to a gene: 3. Germline V gene lookup returns CDR1 SGHTA and CDR2 FQGNSA. The CDR3 loop reads CASSLAGTTSTDTQYF. The CDR3 region has the DNA TGTGCCAGCAGCTTAGCGGGGACTACTAGCACAGATACGCAGTATTTT. Variable domain in full (rest from reference TRBV7-2 and TRBJ2-3): GAGVSQSPSNKVTEKGKDVELRCDPISGHTALYWYRQSLGQGLEFLIYFQGNSAPDKSGLPSDRFSAERTGGSVSTLTIQRTQQEDSAVYLCASSLAGTTSTDTQYFGPGTRLTVL.

The genes are TRBV6-5 and TRBJ2-7, with D perhaps TRBD1 or TRBD2 (5 bases each). The CDR3 has 15 amino acids. Germline CDR1 is MNHEY and CDR2 is SVGAGI. V was shortened by 2 bases and J by 2 bases, with 13 bases between the two germline ends. DNA of the CDR3: TGTGCCAGCAGTTACGCCGGGGACGGAACCTACGAGCAGTACTTC. Its translation is CASSYAGDGTYEQYF.

This clonotype was seen ten or more times. As DNA, the CDR3 is TGTGCCAGCAGCCTGCCCGGGACAGGCTCCTACGAGCAGTACTTC. As protein: CASSLPGTGSYEQYF. The rearrangement links TRBV6-5 to TRBJ2-7; 8 bases match TRBD1. Germline CDR1 reads MNHEY; CDR2 reads SVGAGI. The CDR3 totals 15 residues. The V segment lost 6 bases and the J segment 0 bases; nucleotides outside the gene matches: 7.

As concerns this clonotype: A read error is possible here, since a much larger clone lies one base away. The gene calls are TRBV3-1 and TRBJ2-4, with 10 nucleotides matching TRBD2. CDR1 and CDR2 from the germline V gene are LGHDT and YNNKEL (reference sequence). This CDR3 comprises 14 residues. The V segment lost 4 bases and the J segment 8 bases; nucleotides outside the gene matches: 5. The CDR3 DNA reads TGTGCCAGCAGCCTTACTAGCGGGGTACACATTCAGTACTTC. It codes for CASSLTSGVHIQYF.

This clonotype was observed many times. CDR3 loop: CSVAGRLTDTQYF. The CDR3, as DNA: TGCAGCGTCGCCGGGAGACTTACAGATACGCAGTATTTT. V usage is TRBV29-1 and J usage is TRBJ2-3, with D possibly matching TRBD2 (6 bases). Trimming took off 6 bases at V and 3 bases at J, with 13 bases between the two ends. Germline V CDR1 and CDR2: SQVTM, ANQGSEA. There are 13 residues in the CDR3.

This clonotype was counted ten times or more. The V call is TRBV5-1, the J call TRBJ2-7; possible D gene TRBD1, 6 bases. Trimming left V 3 bases short and J 3 bases short, with 19 bases between. Germline V lookup: CDR1 SGHRS, CDR2 YFSETQ. The CDR3 runs 16 residues. The DNA of the CDR3 is TGCGCCAGCAGCTCGTCCCCCGGGACACAAAACTACGAGCAGTACTTC. Residues: CASSSSPGTQNYEQYF.